Shown below are 21 T cell receptor beta chains from a single sample sequenced in a study of blood T cell repertoires in COVID-19. Sequenced by immunoSEQ multiplex PCR; TCRdb stores in-frame clones only, minus some. The sample records about 230,000 clones, approximately 88% being singletons. Material: peripheral blood. The receptors shown here come from a man in his forties with acute or convalescent COVID-19.

This chain connects TRBV3-1 (or the pseudogene TRBV3-2) to TRBJ2-1, with TRBD2 matching 14 bases. Germline values: CDR1 LGHDT, CDR2 YNNKEL (reference sequence). Losses at the gene ends were 6 bases for V and 8 bases for J; bases not matched to a gene: 6. The CDR3 length is 15 residues. This CDR3 reads CASSPGLAGGYEQFF. CDR3 in DNA: TGTGCCAGCAGTCCCGGACTAGCGGGAGGCTATGAGCAGTTCTTC.

The rearrangement links TRBV19 to TRBJ1-2; 8 nucleotides line up with TRBD1. Trimming at V came to 4 bases and at J to 5 bases, leaving 3 bases not matched to a gene. Germline-derived CDR1 and CDR2 are LNHDA and SQIVND (reference sequence). The CDR3 is 13 amino acids. The CDR3 bases are TGTGCCAGTAGTACGGACAGGGAGTATGGCTACACCTTC. Residues: CASSTDREYGYTF.

This chain uses TRBV27 with TRBJ1-1; maybe TRBD1 (5 bases). The CDR3 length is 15 residues. Per the germline V gene, CDR1 is MNHEY and CDR2 is SMNVEV (reference sequence). Trimming shortened V by 2 bases and J by 0 bases, and 10 bases separated the two germline ends. CDR3 DNA: TGTGCCAGCAGTTTAAGACAGAGTATGAACACTGAAGCTTTCTTT. This encodes CASSLRQSMNTEAFF.

The rearrangement links TRBV11-2 to TRBJ1-3; 10 nucleotides match TRBD1. Looked up from germline, CDR1 is SGHAT and CDR2 is FQNNGV. There are 18 residues in the CDR3. The junction had 11 bases not matched to a gene; V was cut back by 1 base and J by 5 bases. The CDR3 bases are TGTGCCAGCAGCTTAGCTAAGAGAACGGACAGGGGGAGAAACACCATATATTTT. Translated, it gives CASSLAKRTDRGRNTIYF.

V usage is TRBV12-3 or TRBV12-4 and J usage is TRBJ1-5; 7 bases agree with TRBD1. V lost 4 bases, J lost 5 bases, and 2 bases stayed unmatched. The CDR3 runs to 13 residues. CDR3 sequence: CASSSDRDQPQHF. The DNA for the CDR3 is TGTGCCAGCAGTTCCGACAGGGATCAGCCCCAGCATTTT.

The chain joins TRBV20-1 to TRBJ1-2; 8 positions match TRBD1. Germline V lookup: CDR1 DFQATT, CDR2 SNEGSKA (reference sequence). CDR3 length: 14 amino acids. The ends lost 3 bases at V and 8 bases at J; junction bases unmatched: 11. For the CDR3, the DNA is TGCAGTGCTAGTAAGGCAGGGGGCCACCTAGGCTACACCTTC. It encodes CSASKAGGHLGYTF.

The chain employs TRBV5-4 and TRBJ2-1; the match to TRBD2 covers 7 bases. The CDR3 sequence is 17 residues long. Germline CDR1 and CDR2: SGHNT and YYREEE (reference sequence). V was clipped by 0 bases and J by 1 base; unmatched bases: 7. The CDR3 DNA is TGTGCCAGCAGCTTGGTCGTTGGGGGGGGTTCCTACAATGAGCAGTTCTTC. Protein sequence: CASSLVVGGGSYNEQFF.

This rearrangement joins TRBV5-6 to TRBJ1-4; 9 positions agree with TRBD1. The length of the CDR3 is 17 residues. The V gene's germline CDR1 is SGHDT and CDR2 YYEEEE. J lost 8 bases, V lost 0 bases, and 11 bases had no gene match. CDR3: CASSLGDWDREREKLFF. CDR3 sequence (DNA): TGTGCCAGCAGCTTGGGAGACTGGGACAGGGAAAGAGAAAAACTGTTTTTT.

The rearrangement links TRBV19 to TRBJ1-5; D uncertain. The V gene's germline CDR1 is LNHDA and CDR2 SQIVND (reference sequence). CDR3 length equals 13 residues. Trimming cost V 5 bases and J 0 bases, with 5 bases left between them. The CDR3 bases are TGTGCCAGTAGTCAGGATAGCAATCAGCCCCAGCATTTT. This translates into CASSQDSNQPQHF.

The chain couples TRBV5-1 to TRBJ2-5; 7 nucleotides agree with TRBD1. The J segment lost 2 bases and the V segment lost 4 bases, leaving 2 bases of the junction unmatched. Germline lookup yields CDR1 SGHRS and CDR2 YFSETQ. The CDR3 runs 13 residues. CDR3 DNA: TGCGCCAGCAGCCTGGGACAGCAAGAGACCCAGTACTTC. Protein sequence: CASSLGQQETQYF.

The chain links TRBV14 to TRBJ1-6, with D tentatively TRBD1 (6 bases). The germline CDR1 and CDR2 sequences are SGHDN and FVKESK. V lost 6 bases and J 8 bases, leaving 17 bases between the germline ends. This CDR3 contains 15 residues. The CDR3 is CASSDTGKGYSPLHF. The CDR3 nucleotides read TGTGCCAGCAGTGACACAGGGAAGGGGTATTCACCCCTCCACTTT.

This clone was recorded a few times. The V and J genes are TRBV7-2 and TRBJ2-3; possibly TRBD1 for D (5 bases). The CDR3 runs to 14 residues. Germline lookup yields CDR1 SGHTA and CDR2 FQGNSA. V was clipped by 5 bases and J by 4 bases, with 13 bases between them. The CDR3 spells CASSRAGRSDTQYF. CDR3 nucleotide sequence: TGTGCCAGCAGCCGCGCAGGGCGGTCAGATACGCAGTATTTT.

This clone was detected a few times. The chain is built from TRBV18 and TRBJ2-1; 12 bases are shared with TRBD2. The CDR3 has 15 residues. Germline values: CDR1 KGHSH, CDR2 LQKENI. V lost 2 bases and J lost 5; bases outside the gene matches: 1. CDR3 protein: CASSPRLAGDNEQFF. The CDR3 region has the DNA TGTGCCAGCTCACCAAGACTAGCGGGAGACAATGAGCAGTTCTTC.

The chain carries TRBV9 and TRBJ1-1; unclear D gene. CDR1 is SGDLS, CDR2 YYNGEE, per germline. V was clipped by 0 bases and J by 3 bases, with 24 bases between them. The CDR3 totals 19 residues. The CDR3 sequence is CASSVAVQTLRLKDTEAFF. The CDR3 DNA reads TGTGCCAGCAGCGTAGCAGTCCAAACGTTGCGGCTCAAGGACACTGAAGCTTTCTTT.

The chain links TRBV29-1 to TRBJ2-1; D may be TRBD2 (5 bases). The V gene's germline CDR1 is SQVTM and CDR2 ANQGSEA. V was pared by 7 bases and J by 4 bases, with 14 bases between. This CDR3 has 13 amino acids. The CDR3: CSESLSGYNEQFF. The CDR3 bases are TGCAGCGAATCCCTTTCGGGGTACAATGAGCAGTTCTTC.

This chain connects TRBV4-2 to TRBJ2-7, with D perhaps matching TRBD1 (6 bases). The CDR3 spans 16 residues. Germline V gene sequence: CDR1 LGHNA, CDR2 YNFKEQ. Between the trimmed V and J ends, which lost 4 bases and 2 bases, there was a span of 18 bases. The CDR3 spells CASSRTGTSEAYEQYF. The CDR3 DNA reads TGTGCCAGCAGCCGAACCGGGACATCCGAGGCCTACGAGCAGTACTTC.

This chain links TRBV11-3 with TRBJ2-1; TRBD1 is a possible D gene (6 bases). This CDR3 is built from 14 residues. CDR1 and CDR2 from the germline V gene are SGHNT and YENEEA. V shed 8 bases and J shed 2 bases, with 13 bases lying between them. This CDR3 reads CASQRGSAYNEQFF. The CDR3, as DNA: TGTGCCAGCCAGAGGGGGTCGGCCTACAATGAGCAGTTCTTC.

The rearrangement links TRBV18 to TRBJ1-2, with 8 positions matching TRBD1. Germline V lookup: CDR1 KGHSH, CDR2 LQKENI. The CDR3 has 14 residues. V shed 3 bases, J shed 7 bases, and the junction held 7 bases outside the gene matches. The CDR3 DNA is TGTGCCAGCTCACCCTCGCAGGGGGCGCCTGGCTACACCTTC. Amino acids: CASSPSQGAPGYTF.

The V call is TRBV6-5, the J call TRBJ2-5, with 7 bases lining up with TRBD1. The length of the CDR3 is 13 residues. The junction had 6 bases not matched to a gene; V was cut back by 7 bases and J by 4 bases. Germline CDR1 MNHEY, CDR2 SVGAGI. This CDR3 is CASTDDRVETQYF. DNA for the CDR3: TGTGCCAGCACCGACGACAGGGTAGAGACCCAGTACTTC.

The chain recombines TRBV5-1 with TRBJ1-6; 7 positions match TRBD1. This CDR3 comprises 16 residues. V lost 3 bases and J lost 6; bases outside the gene matches: 9. Germline CDR1 and CDR2: SGHRS and YFSETQ. The CDR3 DNA is TGCGCCAGCAGCTCGGAGGGACAGTTATTTAATTCACCCCTCCACTTT. It encodes CASSSEGQLFNSPLHF. Filled out from reference TRBV5-1 and TRBJ1-6, the complete variable domain reads KAGVTQTPRYLIKTRGQQVTLSCSPISGHRSVSWYQQTPGQGLQFLFEYFSETQRNKGNFPGRFSGRQFSNSRSEMNVSTLELGDSALYLCASSSEGQLFNSPLHFGNGTRLTVT.

The chain has TRBV18 and TRBJ2-7; the match to TRBD1 covers 8 bases. V lost 3 bases and J lost 5; bases outside the gene matches: 6. The CDR3 has 14 residues. Germline V gene data show CDR1 as KGHSH and CDR2 as LQKENI. The CDR3 loop is CASSPRTGTNEQYF. CDR3 DNA: TGTGCCAGCTCACCTAGGACAGGGACGAACGAGCAGTACTTC.